Presented here are 25 T cell receptor beta chains from one specimen sequenced in a study of PD-1 blockade in classical Hodgkin lymphoma. Produced via immunoSEQ multiplex PCR; TCRdb's table is partial and in-frame only. The sample lists 28,000 or so clones, around 70% occurring once. In every patient, relapse followed autologous stem cell transplantation, while exposure to brentuximab vedotin differed. Sequences were derived from peripheral blood mononuclear cells (PBMCs), sampled before the second cycle of nivolumab. The receptors were sampled from a human donor with classical Hodgkin lymphoma.

This clone was seen a single time. This rearrangement joins TRBV18 to TRBJ1-2; no reliable D call. The CDR3 loop spans 13 amino acids. Trimming pared 6 bases from V and 5 bases from J, leaving 13 bases between. Germline V gives CDR1 KGHSH, CDR2 LQKENI. CDR3 loop: CASSEARDYGYTF. The CDR3 DNA reads TGTGCCAGCTCCGAGGCGCGGGATTATGGCTACACCTTC. Full variable domain (missing parts from reference TRBV18 and TRBJ1-2): NAGVMQNPRHLVRRRGQEARLRCSPMKGHSHVYWYRQLPEEGLKFMVYLQKENIIDESGMPKERFSAEFPKEGPSILRIQQVVRGDSAAYFCASSEARDYGYTFGSGTRLTVV.

The V gene is TRBV6-5, the J gene TRBJ2-7, with 10 positions matching TRBD1. With 5 bases clipped from V and 6 bases from J, the junction kept 4 bases outside the gene matches. The germline V gene encodes CDR1 MNHEY and CDR2 SVGAGI. This CDR3 is 13 amino acids long. The CDR3 here is CASSRQGAAEQYF. The CDR3 DNA sequence: TGTGCCAGCAGTCGACAGGGGGCCGCCGAGCAGTACTTC.

V is TRBV28 and J is TRBJ2-3; a possible D gene is TRBD1 (6 bases). The V gene lost 10 bases and the J gene lost 2 bases, with 13 bases spanning the gap. CDR1 and CDR2 from the germline V gene are MDHEN and SYDVKM. The length of the CDR3 is 13 residues. CDR3 DNA: TGTGCCACTAAAAGGACAGACACAGATACGCAGTATTTT. Translation gives CATKRTDTDTQYF.

This rearrangement joins TRBV2 to TRBJ2-2, with a possible D match to TRBD1 (5 bases). Trimming left V 5 bases short and J 2 bases short, with 12 bases between. Looked up from germline, CDR1 is SNHLY and CDR2 is FYNNEI. The CDR3 loop spans 15 amino acids. CDR3 sequence reads: CASSNLDTNTGELFF. The CDR3 DNA sequence: TGTGCCAGCAGTAACCTGGACACAAACACCGGGGAGCTGTTTTTT.

The V call is TRBV5-1, the J call TRBJ2-3; tentative D call: TRBD2 (5 bases). Trimming left V 6 bases short and J 5 bases short, with 16 bases between. The germline CDR1 and CDR2 sequences are SGHRS and YFSETQ. CDR3 size: 14 residues. The CDR3 nucleotides read TGCGCCAGCACTAACGGGGTGTTTGTAGATACGCAGTATTTT. This sequence encodes CASTNGVFVDTQYF.

The chain recombines TRBV28 with TRBJ2-7, with D perhaps matching TRBD1 (6 bases). The V end lost 2 bases, the J end lost 3 bases, and 14 bases lay between the germline ends. This CDR3 is 15 amino acids long. Germline assignment: CDR1 MDHEN and CDR2 SYDVKM. CDR3 nucleotides: TGTGCCAGCAGTTTAAGCGGACAGACCCTCTACGAGCAGTACTTC. Encoded protein: CASSLSGQTLYEQYF.

The chain links TRBV13 to TRBJ2-6, with D possibly called TRBD1 or TRBD2 (5 bases each). Germline CDR1 and CDR2: PRHDT and FYEKMQ (reference sequence). This CDR3 has 17 amino acids. Trimming left V 5 bases short and J 2 bases short, with 16 bases between. The CDR3 spells CASSAPPGTPGANVLTF. The DNA for the CDR3 is TGTGCCAGCAGCGCGCCCCCAGGGACCCCTGGGGCCAACGTCCTGACTTTC.

V is TRBV5-8 and J is TRBJ2-7, with D perhaps matching TRBD2 (6 bases). Germline assignment: CDR1 SGHTS and CDR2 YDEGEE. The CDR3 is made up of 16 amino acids. V was cut by 6 bases and J by 0 bases, with 19 bases left in between. The CDR3 is CASTVLGDSSSYEQYF. The CDR3 DNA is TGTGCCAGCACTGTCTTAGGGGACTCTAGCTCCTACGAGCAGTACTTC.

This rearrangement joins TRBV28 to TRBJ2-1, with 8 bases matching TRBD2. The V and J ends lost 4 bases and 3 bases, in that order; junction bases with no gene match: 11. Germline V gene lookup returns CDR1 MDHEN and CDR2 SYDVKM. The CDR3 contains 17 residues. The CDR3 DNA reads as TGTGCCAGCAGTTGGGGATTGGGACTAGAGGGCTACAATGAGCAGTTCTTC. Protein sequence: CASSWGLGLEGYNEQFF.

The J gene is TRBJ2-7, the V gene TRBV9; D remains ambiguous. Per the germline V gene, CDR1 is SGDLS and CDR2 is YYNGEE. The CDR3 loop spans 14 amino acids. V was cut by 1 base and J by 4 bases, with 12 bases left in between. The CDR3 loop reads CASSVTPTVYEQYF. Here the CDR3 DNA reads TGTGCCAGCAGCGTAACCCCCACGGTTTACGAGCAGTACTTC.

This chain joins TRBV7-6 and TRBJ2-5; the D gene is possibly TRBD1 (6 bases). This CDR3 is built from 13 residues. CDR1 is SGHVS, CDR2 FNYEAQ, per germline. Between the trimmed V and J ends, which lost 5 bases and 5 bases, there was a span of 12 bases. The CDR3 region is CASSATGRETQYF. DNA for the CDR3: TGTGCCAGCAGCGCAACAGGGCGGGAGACCCAGTACTTC. Supplemented by reference TRBV7-6 and TRBJ2-5, the full variable domain reads GAGVSQSPRYKVTKRGQDVALRCDPISGHVSLYWYRQALGQGPEFLTYFNYEAQQDKSGLPNDRFSAERPEGSISTLTIQRTEQRDSAMYRCASSATGRETQYFGPGTRLLVL.

The gene calls are TRBV7-9 and TRBJ1-4, with 9 nucleotides matching TRBD1. Germline lookup yields CDR1 SEHNR and CDR2 FQNEAQ (reference sequence). The CDR3 is 14 amino acids. Trimming cost V 4 bases and J 9 bases; bases outside gene matches: 6. The CDR3 DNA is TGTGCCAGCAGCTCGGGACAGGGCGGGAAAAAACTGTTTTTT. This gives the protein CASSSGQGGKKLFF.

In this sample, this clone turned up a few times. The rearrangement links TRBV18 to TRBJ1-5, with 10 bases matching TRBD1. Germline CDR1 KGHSH, CDR2 LQKENI. V lost 4 bases, J lost 5 bases, and 2 bases stayed unmatched. The CDR3 spans 14 residues. The chain's CDR3 is CASSQGTGDQPQHF. CDR3 in DNA: TGTGCCAGCTCACAAGGGACAGGGGATCAGCCCCAGCATTTT.

In this sample, this clone turned up a few times. The chain combines TRBV27 with TRBJ2-3; D uncertain. The CDR3 totals 12 residues. With 2 bases removed from V and 9 bases from J, the gap between germline ends came to 9 bases. Looked up from germline, CDR1 is MNHEY and CDR2 is SMNVEV (reference sequence). The CDR3 loop is CASSLHPGTQYF. The CDR3, as DNA: TGTGCCAGCAGTTTACACCCCGGAACGCAGTATTTT.

This chain joins TRBV28 and TRBJ2-1, with 9 bases that match TRBD1. The CDR3 sequence is 15 residues long. Trimming took 7 bases from V and 1 from J; bases not matched to a gene: 5. Germline CDR1 is MDHEN and CDR2 is SYDVKM. The CDR3 loop is CASNPGTGSYNEQFF. As DNA, the CDR3 is TGTGCCAGCAACCCCGGGACAGGGTCCTACAATGAGCAGTTCTTC.

The genes are TRBV5-1 and TRBJ2-2; no firm D call. This CDR3 is 14 amino acids long. Germline-derived CDR1 and CDR2 are SGHRS and YFSETQ. V dropped 0 bases and J dropped 2 bases, with 5 bases sitting between them. The CDR3 DNA is TGCGCCAGCAGCTTGGTCACTAACACCGGGGAGCTGTTTTTT. This codes for CASSLVTNTGELFF.

The chain has TRBV28 and TRBJ1-2; D is undetermined. CDR1 and CDR2 (germline): MDHEN, SYDVKM. CDR3 length equals 14 residues. Trimming pared 3 bases from V and 7 bases from J, leaving 15 bases between. The CDR3 protein is CASSFVGRQVGYTF. The CDR3 nucleotides are TGTGCCAGCAGTTTTGTAGGGCGTCAAGTTGGCTACACCTTC.

The V and J genes are TRBV5-1 and TRBJ2-2; no reliable D call. V lost 1 base and J 0 bases, leaving 10 bases between the germline ends. The CDR3 spans 16 residues. Looked up from germline, CDR1 is SGHRS and CDR2 is YFSETQ. The CDR3 reads CASSLQVSANTGELFF. CDR3 DNA sequence: TGCGCCAGCAGCTTGCAGGTCTCGGCGAACACCGGGGAGCTGTTTTTT.

This clone was observed once. The CDR3 loop is CASSLGGGRPNYGYTF. The CDR3 coding sequence is TGTGCCAGCAGCCTAGGAGGGGGCCGGCCCAACTATGGCTACACCTTC. The chain links TRBV7-3 to TRBJ1-2, with 7 bases fitting TRBD1. With 5 bases clipped from V and 2 bases from J, the junction kept 11 bases outside the gene matches. Germline assignment: CDR1 SGHTA and CDR2 FQGTGA. CDR3 length: 16 residues.

Only a few counts were recorded for this clone. The genes are TRBV5-1 and TRBJ2-3; 9 bases agree with TRBD2. J gave up 5 bases and V 0 bases, and 10 bases lay outside the gene matches. This CDR3 contains 17 residues. Germline CDR1 SGHRS, CDR2 YFSETQ. The DNA for the CDR3 is TGCGCCAGCAGCTTGGGGGCGGGAGGGCCTATCGGAGATACGCAGTATTTT. It codes for CASSLGAGGPIGDTQYF.

The V call is TRBV25-1, the J call TRBJ1-1, with D tentatively TRBD1 (5 bases). Trimming took off 7 bases at V and 1 base at J, with 16 bases between the two ends. This CDR3 is 15 amino acids long. The germline V gene encodes CDR1 MGHDK and CDR2 SYGVNS. CDR3 bases: TGTGCCAGCACGGGGGGGGGTTTCAGGAACACTGAAGCTTTCTTT. The encoded protein is CASTGGGFRNTEAFF.

This clone was counted a few times. The genes are TRBV29-1 and TRBJ1-1; no clear D gene. This CDR3 comprises 13 residues. In germline, CDR1 is SQVTM, CDR2 ANQGSEA. Trimming removed 0 bases at V and 5 bases at J, with 10 bases between. Here the CDR3 reads CSVEDPRGTEAFF. The CDR3 DNA reads as TGCAGCGTTGAAGATCCCCGGGGAACTGAAGCTTTCTTT. The whole variable domain, filled in from reference TRBV29-1 and TRBJ1-1, reads SAVISQKPSRDICQRGTSLTIQCQVDSQVTMMFWYRQQPGQSLTLIATANQGSEATYESGFVIDKFPISRPNLTFSTLTVSNMSPEDSSIYLCSVEDPRGTEAFFGQGTRLTVV.

This sequence joins TRBV5-1 and TRBJ2-5, with D possibly being TRBD1 (5 bases). V dropped 2 bases and J dropped 5 bases, with 13 bases sitting between them. Per germline, CDR1 SGHRS and CDR2 YFSETQ. The length of the CDR3 is 14 residues. CDR3 sequence: CASSFGRGGETQYF. The CDR3 region has the DNA TGCGCCAGCAGCTTTGGAAGGGGTGGGGAGACCCAGTACTTC.

Within the sample, this clone is medium-sized. V is TRBV4-2 and J is TRBJ1-1; TRBD1 might be the D (5 bases). V lost 0 bases to trimming and J lost 10 bases, with 18 bases between them. From germline, CDR1 is LGHNA and CDR2 YNFKEQ. CDR3 size: 15 residues. This CDR3 reads CASSQDLGGLGGAFF. The CDR3 DNA reads TGTGCCAGCAGCCAAGATCTGGGAGGCCTCGGGGGAGCTTTCTTT.

This clone was counted between two and nine times. V usage is TRBV5-1 and J usage is TRBJ2-5, with 9 bases identical to TRBD1. Trimming cost V 5 bases and J 5 bases; bases outside gene matches: 7. The germline gives CDR1 SGHRS, CDR2 YFSETQ. The CDR3 extends over 14 amino acids. CDR3 DNA sequence: TGCGCCAGCAGGAGGGGACAGGGTGGGGAGACCCAGTACTTC. Its translation: CASRRGQGGETQYF. Full variable domain (missing parts from reference TRBV5-1 and TRBJ2-5): KAGVTQTPRYLIKTRGQQVTLSCSPISGHRSVSWYQQTPGQGLQFLFEYFSETQRNKGNFPGRFSGRQFSNSRSEMNVSTLELGDSALYLCASRRGQGGETQYFGPGTRLLVL.